The T cell receptor beta chain under discussion was sequenced for a study of cytotoxic CD8 clonotypes in ibrutinib-treated CLL. Study details: Samples yielded averages of hundreds of thousands of productive templates and 90,000 to 95,000 productive rearrangements.

Regarding this clone: Antigen: not known.

CDR3 length equals 15 residues. The ends were cut back, 2 bases at V and 4 bases at J, with 12 bases in the middle. Germline V gene data show CDR1 as MNHNY and CDR2 as SVGAGI (reference sequence). Using immunoSEQ multiplex PCR, the repertoire was profiled, and TCRdb retains in-frame clones only, with some absent. Of approximately 150,000 clones listed, around 80% were seen once; the top ten hold about 4.9%. Study outcomes and limitations: Baseline-level clonality went beyond age-matched healthy donors and moved in step with circulating CD8+ T-cell counts.

The chain joins TRBV6-6 to TRBJ1-3; D is uncertain. The sequence was collected from a human donor with chronic lymphocytic leukemia. Source: PBMCs, taken after 24 months of ibrutinib treatment. The CDR3 reads CASSYGGSEGNTIYF. CDR3 DNA sequence: TGTGCCAGCAGTTACGGAGGGAGTGAAGGAAACACCATATATTTT.